A single TCR beta chain is shown here with its context. Its antigen remains unknown. Alongside a J-beta primer mix, a sample-barcoded 5' primer served in a second PCR lasting 7 to 11 cycles. A template-switch adaptor containing 12 random nucleotides labeled each cDNA molecule. In TCRdb, the 5' RACE reads were re-called with MiXCR into one record per CDR3 protein. Among about 970,000 distinct CDR3 sequences, 45% to 60% were seen once, and the ten largest hold about 22%. The record originates from a study of blood T cells in healthy people across ages. Findings of the study overall: Long-lived donors exceeded aged donors in naive CD4+ cells and diversity. Conclusively comparing naive with antigen-experienced cells was impossible with unsorted PBMCs. In these data, TCR beta diversity tracked strongly with naive T cell percentage.

This CDR3 is 15 amino acids long. The clonotype comes from a woman in her sixties or seventies in good health. Sequenced material: blood. The gene calls are TRBV12-3 or TRBV12-4 and TRBJ2-5; TRBD2 aligns across 7 bases. The better agreement between TRBJ2-7 and the DNA end casts doubt on the J call. CDR3 amino acids: CASSSTGTTNYEQYF. CDR3 DNA: TGTGCCAGCAGTTCGACCGGGACTACCAACTACGAGCAGTACTTC.